The 26 T cell receptor beta chains given below trace back to one sample, sequenced in a study of blood T cell repertoires in COVID-19. Sequencing used immunoSEQ multiplex PCR; TCRdb keeps in-frame clones, though not all of them. The sample lists fewer than 20,000 clones, roughly 82% occurring once. The sequencing input was peripheral blood. These TCRs come from a man older than 75 with active COVID-19.

The chain is built from TRBV10-3 and TRBJ1-2, with TRBD1 identical over 8 bases. Germline-derived CDR1 and CDR2 are ENHRY and SYGVKD. Trimming removed 0 bases from V and 8 bases from J; junction bases left unmatched: 8. This CDR3 is 15 amino acids long. CDR3 region: CAISESGQGGHGYTF. The CDR3 region has the DNA TGTGCCATCAGTGAGTCAGGACAGGGTGGCCACGGCTACACCTTC.

This clone came up once. This sequence joins TRBV28 and TRBJ2-3, with 9 bases that match TRBD2. V dropped 4 bases and J dropped 4; count of bases not matched to a gene: 12. The CDR3 extends over 17 amino acids. Germline V gene lookup returns CDR1 MDHEN and CDR2 SYDVKM. CDR3 residues: CASSSGFGTSNPDTQYF. CDR3 DNA sequence: TGTGCCAGCAGTTCGGGGTTTGGGACTAGCAACCCAGATACGCAGTATTTT.

The chain links TRBV27 to TRBJ2-5, with a tentative D call TRBD2 (6 bases). Deletions cut 5 bases from V and 5 bases from J, with 15 bases between. Germline CDR1 MNHEY, CDR2 SMNVEV (reference sequence). This CDR3 spans 14 amino acids. The CDR3 coding sequence is TGTGCCAGCAGTCCGGGGGACTCTTGGGAGACCCAGTACTTC. This gives the protein CASSPGDSWETQYF.

The chain recombines TRBV6-4 with TRBJ2-3, with 7 bases that match TRBD1. The CDR3 consists of 16 residues. The V segment lost 9 bases and the J segment 1 base; nucleotides outside the gene matches: 13. The germline CDR1 and CDR2 sequences are MRHNA and SNTAGT. Written as DNA, the CDR3 is TGTGCCAGAGGGGGCAGACGCCTATGGGGCACAGATACGCAGTATTTT. As protein: CARGGRRLWGTDTQYF.

This chain connects TRBV7-2 to TRBJ2-1; 11 bases match TRBD2. V shed 1 base, J shed 10 bases, and the junction held 6 bases outside the gene matches. CDR1 is SGHTA, CDR2 FQGNSA, per germline. The CDR3 consists of 15 residues. In nucleotides, the CDR3 is TGTGCCAGCAGCTTAGACCTAGCGGGAGGCCGGGAGCAGTTCTTC. It yields the protein CASSLDLAGGREQFF.

The V and J genes are TRBV28 and TRBJ1-1; 9 positions agree with TRBD1. The CDR3 extends over 15 amino acids. V lost 2 bases to trimming and J lost 3 bases; unmatched junction nucleotides: 4. Germline V gene data show CDR1 as MDHEN and CDR2 as SYDVKM. The CDR3 region is CASSLPDRGYTEAFF. The CDR3 DNA reads TGTGCCAGCAGTTTACCCGACAGGGGGTACACTGAAGCTTTCTTT.

The chain has TRBV25-1 and TRBJ2-5; 8 bases align to TRBD2. The CDR3 totals 15 residues. Trimming cost V 5 bases and J 5 bases; bases outside gene matches: 10. From germline, CDR1 is MGHDK and CDR2 SYGVNS. The CDR3 coding sequence is TGTGCCAGCAGTTCCGGGACTAGGTTTCGGGAGACCCAGTACTTC. Translation: CASSSGTRFRETQYF.

J is TRBJ2-2 and V is TRBV24-1, with 14 positions matching TRBD2. V lost 1 base and J lost 5; bases outside the gene matches: 8. The CDR3 spans 19 residues. Germline V CDR1 and CDR2: KGHDR, SFDVKD. In nucleotides, the CDR3 is TGTGCCACCAGTGATTTAGGGACTAGCGGGAGCTTGAGAACCGGGGAGCTGTTTTTT. Its protein is CATSDLGTSGSLRTGELFF.

The chain recombines TRBV6-2 or TRBV6-3 with TRBJ1-5, with TRBD1 identical over 9 bases. The CDR3 sequence is 21 residues long. The V gene end was trimmed by 5 bases and the J gene end by 1 base; junction bases not matched to a gene: 21. Germline V gives CDR1 MNHEY, CDR2 SVGEGT. The CDR3 protein is CASSKTPPGQGTLGSNQPQHF. DNA for the CDR3: TGTGCCAGCAGTAAGACTCCTCCGGGACAGGGTACTTTGGGAAGCAATCAGCCCCAGCATTTT.

This clone came up once. The chain recombines TRBV28 with TRBJ2-1, with a tentative D call TRBD2 (6 bases). V gave up 3 bases and J gave up 7 bases, with 13 bases separating them. This CDR3 region has 14 residues. The V gene's germline CDR1 is MDHEN and CDR2 SYDVKM. For the CDR3, the DNA is TGTGCCAGCAGTTTCTCAGGTGGGGGGAATGAGCAGTTCTTC. Its protein product is CASSFSGGGNEQFF. The entire variable domain, with the rest obtained from reference TRBV28 and TRBJ2-1, is as follows: DVKVTQSSRYLVKRTGEKVFLECVQDMDHENMFWYRQDPGLGLRLIYFSYDVKMKEKGDIPEGYSVSREKKERFSLILESASTNQTSMYLCASSFSGGGNEQFFGPGTRLTVL.

This chain joins TRBV10-3 and TRBJ2-3; the match to TRBD2 covers 7 bases. CDR1 is ENHRY and CDR2 is SYGVKD in the germline V gene. The CDR3 loop spans 15 amino acids. V gave up 7 bases and J gave up 1 base; unmatched junction bases: 8. The CDR3 reads CAIKTGTTGTDTQYF. The CDR3 bases are TGTGCCATCAAGACCGGGACTACAGGCACAGATACGCAGTATTTT.

V and J are TRBV19 and TRBJ2-1, with 8 nucleotides matching TRBD2. The CDR3 has 15 amino acids. Germline V gene lookup returns CDR1 LNHDA and CDR2 SQIVND (reference sequence). V dropped 6 bases and J dropped 2; count of bases not matched to a gene: 6. In DNA form, the CDR3 reads TGTGCCAGTAGGTTAGCGGGGTACACCTACAATGAGCAGTTCTTC. Translating it yields CASRLAGYTYNEQFF.

The rearrangement links TRBV27 to TRBJ1-6; 7 nucleotides agree with TRBD1. CDR1 and CDR2 (germline): MNHEY, SMNVEV (reference sequence). The V segment lost 5 bases and the J segment 10 bases; nucleotides outside the gene matches: 11. CDR3 size: 15 residues. The CDR3 DNA sequence: TGTGCCAGCAGTCCTCGGGACAGCCACCAATCACCCCTCCACTTT. Amino acid sequence: CASSPRDSHQSPLHF.

The CDR3 region is CTSSPTPPGGSDTQYF. CDR3 sequence (DNA): TGCACCAGCAGCCCCACCCCGCCCGGGGGTTCAGATACGCAGTATTTT. This chain connects TRBV1 to TRBJ2-3; the table's D call TRBD2 went unverified against the DNA. TRBV1 is noted as a pseudogene. CDR3 size: 16 residues.

The CDR3 spells CASSLASYSNYGYTF. The CDR3 DNA sequence: TGTGCCAGCAGCTTGGCGTCCTATTCTAACTATGGCTACACCTTC. The chain carries TRBV5-6 and TRBJ1-2, with no clear D. CDR1 is SGHDT and CDR2 is YYEEEE in the germline V gene. The CDR3 extends over 15 amino acids. Trimming took off 0 bases at V and 0 bases at J, with 9 bases between the two ends.

V and J are TRBV27 and TRBJ1-1; possibly TRBD1 for D (6 bases). The CDR3 is 16 amino acids. Looked up from germline, CDR1 is MNHEY and CDR2 is SMNVEV (reference sequence). Trimming shortened V by 3 bases and J by 1 base, and 15 bases separated the two germline ends. DNA for the CDR3: TGTGCCAGCAGTTTGCGCCCGACAGGATCGAACACTGAAGCTTTCTTT. Encoded protein: CASSLRPTGSNTEAFF.

The chain couples TRBV5-4 to TRBJ2-7; D may be TRBD2 (5 bases). V was trimmed by 0 bases and J by 5 bases, leaving 9 bases between them. The CDR3 totals 13 residues. The germline V gene encodes CDR1 SGHNT and CDR2 YYREEE (reference sequence). The CDR3 loop reads CASSLDRDHEQYF. CDR3 DNA sequence: TGTGCCAGCAGCTTGGATCGGGATCACGAGCAGTACTTC.

This clone was detected only once. This sequence joins TRBV19 and TRBJ2-3; 7 bases map to TRBD2. J lost 0 bases, V lost 6 bases, and 6 bases had no gene match. This CDR3 comprises 15 residues. CDR1 and CDR2 from the germline V gene are LNHDA and SQIVND (reference sequence). This chain's CDR3 is CASRTSSSSTDTQYF. The CDR3 DNA sequence: TGTGCCAGTAGGACTAGCTCCTCGAGCACAGATACGCAGTATTTT. Supplemented by reference TRBV19 and TRBJ2-3, the full variable domain reads DGGITQSPKYLFRKEGQNVTLSCEQNLNHDAMYWYRQDPGQGLRLIYYSQIVNDFQKGDIAEGYSVSREKKESFPLTVTSAQKNPTAFYLCASRTSSSSTDTQYFGPGTRLTVL.

This chain connects TRBV9 to TRBJ2-1, with TRBD2 matching over 10 bases. V lost 1 base, J lost 7 bases, and 5 bases stayed unmatched. Germline V gene sequence: CDR1 SGDLS, CDR2 YYNGEE. The length of the CDR3 is 15 residues. CDR3 sequence reads: CASSVSGGGSNEQFF. In DNA, the CDR3 is TGTGCCAGCAGCGTAAGCGGGGGGGGGTCAAATGAGCAGTTCTTC.

The chain has TRBV10-3 and TRBJ2-7; 7 nucleotides align to TRBD1. There are 14 residues in the CDR3. Losses at the gene ends were 2 bases for V and 7 bases for J; bases not matched to a gene: 8. Germline V gene sequence: CDR1 ENHRY, CDR2 SYGVKD. Here the CDR3 DNA reads TGTGCCATCAGTGAGAAGGGGGCCATGGGGGAGCAGTACTTC. Its translation: CAISEKGAMGEQYF.

This clone appeared a few times. The chain carries TRBV6-5 and TRBJ1-1; D unclear. The CDR3 runs to 12 residues. Trimming removed 6 bases at V and 6 bases at J, with 11 bases between. Germline V CDR1 and CDR2: MNHEY, SVGAGI. CDR3: CASSPTGAEAFF. As DNA, the CDR3 is TGTGCCAGCAGCCCAACCGGGGCTGAAGCTTTCTTT.

V gene TRBV10-3 combines with J gene TRBJ1-2; 7 positions match TRBD1. V was clipped by 6 bases and J by 4 bases; unmatched bases: 11. The CDR3 is made up of 15 amino acids. Germline V lookup: CDR1 ENHRY, CDR2 SYGVKD. DNA of the CDR3: TGTGCCATCAGATCCACGGGACAGAGGATCTATGGCTACACCTTC. This gives the protein CAIRSTGQRIYGYTF.

The V gene is TRBV29-1, the J gene TRBJ1-1, with 7 nucleotides matching TRBD1. Looked up from germline, CDR1 is SQVTM and CDR2 is ANQGSEA. The J segment lost 1 base and the V segment lost 6 bases, leaving 2 bases of the junction unmatched. The CDR3 has 12 residues. The DNA for the CDR3 is TGCAGCGTCACAGGGGCGAACACTGAAGCTTTCTTT. Translation gives CSVTGANTEAFF.

This sequence joins TRBV3-1 (or the pseudogene TRBV3-2) and TRBJ2-7; perhaps TRBD1 as D (6 bases). CDR1 is LGHDT, CDR2 YNNKEL, per germline (reference sequence). The CDR3 loop spans 14 amino acids. V was pared by 1 base and J by 6 bases, with 13 bases between. This chain's CDR3 is CASSQAHRVSEQYF. The CDR3 nucleotides read TGTGCCAGCAGCCAAGCCCACAGGGTAAGCGAGCAGTACTTC.

The V and J genes are TRBV7-2 and TRBJ2-3; 7 nucleotides align to TRBD2. Germline V gene data show CDR1 as SGHTA and CDR2 as FQGNSA. Unmatched junction bases numbered 5, after V lost 0 bases and J lost 5 bases. This CDR3 has 15 amino acids. CDR3 loop: CASSLAGGPQDTQYF. In DNA form, the CDR3 reads TGTGCCAGCAGCTTAGCGGGAGGGCCCCAAGATACGCAGTATTTT.

The J gene is TRBJ2-3, the V gene TRBV7-2; no definite D call. CDR3 length: 12 amino acids. The V end was cut by 4 bases, the J end by 0 bases, with 2 bases between. Germline V CDR1 and CDR2: SGHTA, FQGNSA. The CDR3 coding sequence is TGTGCCAGCAGCTCTAGCACAGATACGCAGTATTTT. Its translation is CASSSSTDTQYF.